Following are 25 T cell receptor beta chains from one sample sequenced in a study of blood T cell repertoires in COVID-19. This table comes from immunoSEQ multiplex PCR, and its TCRdb copy is limited to in-frame clones, with some not included. The sample comprises hundreds of thousands of clones, around 88% of which are singletons, and roughly 8.8% rests with the top ten. The specimen sequenced was peripheral blood. These receptors all stem from a woman in her forties or fifties with acute or convalescent COVID-19.

This clone was detected ten times or more. V usage is TRBV15 and J usage is TRBJ2-1; 9 positions agree with TRBD2. The CDR3 contains 15 residues. J was trimmed by 4 bases and V by 3 bases; bases with no gene match: 4. Germline V gene sequence: CDR1 LNHNV, CDR2 YYDKDF (reference sequence). CDR3: CATSSASGVYNEQFF. The CDR3 coding sequence is TGTGCCACCAGCAGCGCTAGCGGGGTATACAATGAGCAGTTCTTC.

CDR3 region: CASSESGTSYNEQFF. The DNA of the CDR3 is TGCGCCAGCAGTGAGTCGGGGACTAGCTACAATGAGCAGTTCTTC. This sequence joins TRBV10-1 and TRBJ2-1; 8 nucleotides agree with TRBD2. Germline-derived CDR1 and CDR2 are WNHNN and SYGVQD (reference sequence). V shed 0 bases and J 3 bases; nucleotides not matched to a gene: 1. CDR3 length: 15 residues.

V gene TRBV9 combines with J gene TRBJ1-2; possible D gene TRBD1, 5 bases. This CDR3 has 13 residues. CDR1 is SGDLS and CDR2 is YYNGEE in the germline V gene. V gave up 4 bases and J gave up 6 bases, with 13 bases separating them. This CDR3 reads CASSPRWGDGYTF. In nucleotides, the CDR3 is TGTGCCAGCAGCCCACGCTGGGGGGATGGCTACACCTTC.

This clone was recorded once. The chain couples TRBV15 to TRBJ2-6; D is undetermined. The germline V and J ends were trimmed by 0 bases and 0 bases, with 3 bases remaining between them. The CDR3 spans 15 residues. Germline CDR1 reads LNHNV; CDR2 reads YYDKDF (reference sequence). This chain's CDR3 is CATSRDRSGANVLTF. The CDR3 DNA is TGTGCCACCAGCAGAGACCGCTCTGGGGCCAACGTCCTGACTTTC.

The V call is TRBV5-5, the J call TRBJ2-5; D is perhaps TRBD2 (5 bases). The CDR3 extends over 16 amino acids. Trimming left V 0 bases short and J 2 bases short, with 14 bases between. The V gene's germline CDR1 is SGHKS and CDR2 YYEKEE (reference sequence). CDR3 loop: CASSLGLGEIQETQYF. The CDR3 coding sequence is TGTGCCAGCAGCTTGGGTTTGGGAGAAATTCAAGAGACCCAGTACTTC.

The rearrangement links TRBV5-1 to TRBJ2-7; D ambiguous. V was cut by 5 bases and J by 1 base, with 13 bases left in between. Germline V gene lookup returns CDR1 SGHRS and CDR2 YFSETQ. The CDR3 has 14 residues. CDR3 protein: CASSFDKPSYEQYF. The CDR3 nucleotides are TGCGCCAGCAGTTTCGACAAGCCATCCTACGAGCAGTACTTC.

V is TRBV29-1 and J is TRBJ1-2, with 8 bases matching TRBD1. This CDR3 spans 15 amino acids. With 3 bases clipped from V and 3 bases from J, the junction kept 9 bases outside the gene matches. CDR1 is SQVTM, CDR2 ANQGSEA, per germline. CDR3 nucleotide sequence: TGCAGCGTTGACGCCGGACAGGGCAACTACTATGGCTACACCTTC. It encodes CSVDAGQGNYYGYTF.

This clone was counted a few times. V and J are TRBV9 and TRBJ1-2; D call uncertain. The CDR3 loop spans 13 amino acids. V was cut by 2 bases and J by 3 bases, with 8 bases left in between. Germline V CDR1 and CDR2: SGDLS, YYNGEE. The chain's CDR3 is CASSVGRDYGYTF. For the CDR3, the DNA is TGTGCCAGCAGCGTGGGGAGGGACTATGGCTACACCTTC.

This rearrangement joins TRBV20-1 to TRBJ2-7, with a possible D match to TRBD2 (6 bases). Germline-derived CDR1 and CDR2 are DFQATT and SNEGSKA (reference sequence). Trimming cost V 3 bases and J 0 bases, with 15 bases left between them. The CDR3 is 15 amino acids. The CDR3 loop is CSASGGLFSSYEQYF. As DNA, the CDR3 is TGCAGTGCTAGTGGGGGACTCTTCAGCTCCTACGAGCAGTACTTC.

The chain is built from TRBV15 and TRBJ2-4; maybe TRBD1 (6 bases). Deletions cut 2 bases from V and 7 bases from J, with 15 bases between. CDR1 and CDR2 (germline): LNHNV, YYDKDF (reference sequence). The CDR3 length is 15 residues. The CDR3 region has the DNA TGTGCCACCAGCAGATTCGGGACATCCTTGAACATTCAGTACTTC. It specifies CATSRFGTSLNIQYF.

This sequence joins TRBV7-2 and TRBJ2-2; 7 bases line up with TRBD2. Trimming cost V 7 bases and J 1 base; bases outside gene matches: 12. The CDR3 is 17 amino acids. CDR1 SGHTA and CDR2 FQGNSA come from the germline V gene. CDR3 DNA sequence: TGTGCCAGCACCCCTTTGTGGCGGGAGATGAACACCGGGGAGCTGTTTTTT. This encodes CASTPLWREMNTGELFF. The full variable domain, its missing parts supplied by reference TRBV7-2 and TRBJ2-2, is GAGVSQSPSNKVTEKGKDVELRCDPISGHTALYWYRQSLGQGLEFLIYFQGNSAPDKSGLPSDRFSAERTGGSVSTLTIQRTQQEDSAVYLCASTPLWREMNTGELFFGEGSRLTVL.

This chain links TRBV27 with TRBJ1-1; 8 bases agree with TRBD1. This CDR3 is 14 amino acids long. J lost 4 bases, V lost 4 bases, and 5 bases had no gene match. The germline V gene has CDR1 MNHEY and CDR2 SMNVEV (reference sequence). Written as DNA, the CDR3 is TGTGCCAGCAGTTATATTACAGGGGGCACTGAAGCTTTCTTT. This translates into CASSYITGGTEAFF.

V gene TRBV14 combines with J gene TRBJ2-3, with 12 bases matching TRBD2. The germline V gene encodes CDR1 SGHDN and CDR2 FVKESK. The CDR3 has 15 amino acids. V trimming: 4 bases; J trimming: 5 bases; junction bases outside the gene matches: 4. This CDR3 is CASSRTSGKLDTQYF. The DNA of the CDR3 is TGTGCCAGCAGCCGGACTAGCGGGAAATTAGATACGCAGTATTTT.

The chain links TRBV2 to TRBJ1-4; D is ambiguous. V lost 2 bases, J lost 3 bases, and 7 bases lay in between. The CDR3 spans 14 residues. Germline V lookup: CDR1 SNHLY, CDR2 FYNNEI. CDR3 protein: CASSELGANEKLFF. In DNA, the CDR3 is TGTGCCAGCAGTGAATTGGGAGCTAATGAAAAACTGTTTTTT.

The rearrangement uses TRBV10-2 and TRBJ1-1, with TRBD1 as a possible D gene (6 bases). CDR1 is WSHSY, CDR2 SAAADI, per germline. Trimming left V 3 bases short and J 4 bases short, with 12 bases between. This CDR3 has 14 residues. For the CDR3, the DNA is TGCGCCAGCAGTGATCTAGCCAGGGGCACTGAAGCTTTCTTT. Translation gives CASSDLARGTEAFF.

The V and J genes are TRBV11-2 and TRBJ2-1; 9 bases map to TRBD2. The junction had 4 bases not matched to a gene; V was cut back by 5 bases and J by 5 bases. Germline lookup yields CDR1 SGHAT and CDR2 FQNNGV. This CDR3 contains 14 residues. The CDR3 reads CASSQTSGNNEQFF. CDR3 sequence (DNA): TGTGCCAGCAGCCAGACTAGCGGTAACAATGAGCAGTTCTTC.

The chain uses TRBV6-5 and TRBJ2-7; 10 positions match TRBD1. CDR1 MNHEY and CDR2 SVGAGI come from the germline V gene. The V and J ends lost 6 bases and 5 bases, in that order; junction bases with no gene match: 7. CDR3 length: 14 residues. CDR3 bases: TGTGCCAGCAGACCCGACAGGGGGCGGAACGAGCAGTACTTC. It codes for CASRPDRGRNEQYF.

The chain is built from TRBV9 and TRBJ2-1; D not certain. Trimming took off 3 bases at V and 2 bases at J, with 6 bases between the two ends. The CDR3 has 13 residues. Germline V gene sequence: CDR1 SGDLS, CDR2 YYNGEE. The CDR3 bases are TGTGCCAGCAGCGCGAGCGCCTACAATGAGCAGTTCTTC. Its protein product is CASSASAYNEQFF.

The CDR3 nucleotides read TGTGCCAGCAGCTTCCCCGGGGGGAAGGTCTACGAGCAGTACTTC. It specifies CASSFPGGKVYEQYF. This chain connects TRBV11-2 to TRBJ2-7, with 7 bases lining up with TRBD2. The CDR3 has 15 residues. Germline loops: CDR1 SGHAT, CDR2 FQNNGV. V lost 3 bases and J lost 3; bases outside the gene matches: 8.

The rearrangement links TRBV19 to TRBJ2-7, with TRBD2 as a possible D gene (6 bases). Between the trimmed V and J ends, which lost 5 bases and 0 bases, there was a span of 17 bases. Germline loops: CDR1 LNHDA, CDR2 SQIVND (reference sequence). This CDR3 is 16 amino acids long. DNA of the CDR3: TGTGCCAGTAGTCTAGGGGTAGCGGATAGCTCCTACGAGCAGTACTTC. Its translation: CASSLGVADSSYEQYF.

The chain couples TRBV19 to TRBJ2-5; D possibly corresponds to TRBD1 (5 bases). The V end was cut by 4 bases, the J end by 4 bases, with 10 bases between. The CDR3 runs to 13 residues. CDR1 LNHDA and CDR2 SQIVND come from the germline V gene (reference sequence). CDR3 in DNA: TGTGCCAGTAGTACCCATGGGGCAGAGACCCAGTACTTC. Residues: CASSTHGAETQYF.

V usage is TRBV7-9 and J usage is TRBJ2-1, with D possibly being TRBD1 (6 bases). With 3 bases removed from V and 7 bases from J, the gap between germline ends came to 13 bases. CDR1 is SEHNR, CDR2 FQNEAQ, per germline (reference sequence). The CDR3 is 14 residues long. CDR3 sequence: CASSLTGTTNEQFF. The CDR3, as DNA: TGTGCCAGCAGCTTGACCGGGACAACTAATGAGCAGTTCTTC.

J is TRBJ1-2 and V is TRBV29-1; TRBD1 matches 12 bases. The CDR3 consists of 15 residues. Per the germline V gene, CDR1 is SQVTM and CDR2 is ANQGSEA. The ends lost 4 bases at V and 4 bases at J; junction bases unmatched: 7. In DNA, the CDR3 is TGCAGCGTTGGGGACAGGGGGCGTTTGGCCTATGGCTACACCTTC. Amino acid sequence: CSVGDRGRLAYGYTF. Full variable domain (remainder filled in from reference TRBV29-1 and TRBJ1-2): SAVISQKPSRDICQRGTSLTIQCQVDSQVTMMFWYRQQPGQSLTLIATANQGSEATYESGFVIDKFPISRPNLTFSTLTVSNMSPEDSSIYLCSVGDRGRLAYGYTFGSGTRLTVV.

The genes are TRBV11-2 and TRBJ2-1; D is perhaps TRBD2 (5 bases). The CDR3 totals 14 residues. Germline-derived CDR1 and CDR2 are SGHAT and FQNNGV. Deletions cut 1 base from V and 8 bases from J, with 12 bases between. This CDR3 is CASSLVGGTDEQFF. The CDR3 DNA is TGTGCCAGCAGCTTAGTCGGAGGAACCGATGAGCAGTTCTTC.

Many counts were recorded for this clone. The sample holds other DNA sequences that translate to the same CDR3. V gene TRBV27 combines with J gene TRBJ1-4, with D possibly being TRBD1 (5 bases). Looked up from germline, CDR1 is MNHEY and CDR2 is SMNVEV (reference sequence). CDR3 length: 15 residues. V lost 5 bases to trimming and J lost 0 bases, with 10 bases between them. The CDR3 is CASSGAGPTNEKLFF. In DNA, the CDR3 is TGTGCCAGCAGTGGGGCGGGACCAACTAATGAAAAACTGTTTTTT.